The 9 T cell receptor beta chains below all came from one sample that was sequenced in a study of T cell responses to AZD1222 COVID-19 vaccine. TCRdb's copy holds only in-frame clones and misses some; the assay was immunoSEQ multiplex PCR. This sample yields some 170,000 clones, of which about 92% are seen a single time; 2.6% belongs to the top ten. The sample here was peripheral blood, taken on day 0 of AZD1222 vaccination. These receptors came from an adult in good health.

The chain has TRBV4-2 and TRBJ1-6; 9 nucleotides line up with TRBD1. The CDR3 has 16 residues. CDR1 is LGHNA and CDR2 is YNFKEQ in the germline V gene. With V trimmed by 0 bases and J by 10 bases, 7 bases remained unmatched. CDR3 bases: TGTGCCAGCAGCCAAGAGGAAGGACAGGGGTTGTCACCCCTCCACTTT. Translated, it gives CASSQEEGQGLSPLHF.

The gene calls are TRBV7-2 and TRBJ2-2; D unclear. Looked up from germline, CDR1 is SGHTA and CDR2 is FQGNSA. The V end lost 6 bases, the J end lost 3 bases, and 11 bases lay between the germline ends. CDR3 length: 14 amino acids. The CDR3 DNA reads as TGTGCCAGCAGGCCCCGAGCTGACACCGGGGAGCTGTTTTTT. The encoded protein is CASRPRADTGELFF.

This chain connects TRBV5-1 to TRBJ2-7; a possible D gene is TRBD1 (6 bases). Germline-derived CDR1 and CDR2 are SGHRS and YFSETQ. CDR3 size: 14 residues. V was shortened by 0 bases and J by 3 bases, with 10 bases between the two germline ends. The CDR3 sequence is CASSLGQALYEQYF. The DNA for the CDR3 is TGCGCCAGCAGCTTGGGACAGGCCCTCTACGAGCAGTACTTC. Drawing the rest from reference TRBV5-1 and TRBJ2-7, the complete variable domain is KAGVTQTPRYLIKTRGQQVTLSCSPISGHRSVSWYQQTPGQGLQFLFEYFSETQRNKGNFPGRFSGRQFSNSRSEMNVSTLELGDSALYLCASSLGQALYEQYFGPGTRLTVT.

The CDR3 loop is CAIPSGGADTQYF. The CDR3 coding sequence is TGTGCCATCCCCTCGGGAGGTGCAGATACGCAGTATTTT. V and J are TRBV7-7 and TRBJ2-3, with 7 bases identical to TRBD2. The trim removed 10 bases at V and 4 bases at J, leaving 8 bases unmatched. This CDR3 region has 13 residues. The germline V gene encodes CDR1 SSHAT and CDR2 FNYEAQ (reference sequence).

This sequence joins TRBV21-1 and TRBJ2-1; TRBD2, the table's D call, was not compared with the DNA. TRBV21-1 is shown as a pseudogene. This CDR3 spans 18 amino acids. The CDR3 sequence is CASFELAGGFALSGEQFF. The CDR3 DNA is TGTGCCAGCTTCGAACTAGCGGGAGGCTTCGCGCTTTCTGGTGAGCAGTTCTTC.

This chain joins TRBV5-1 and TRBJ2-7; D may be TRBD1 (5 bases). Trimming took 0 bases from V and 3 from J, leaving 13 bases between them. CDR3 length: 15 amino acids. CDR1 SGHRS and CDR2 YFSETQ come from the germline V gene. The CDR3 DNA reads TGCGCCAGCAGCTTGGCCTCGACAGCTCTCTACGAGCAGTACTTC. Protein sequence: CASSLASTALYEQYF.

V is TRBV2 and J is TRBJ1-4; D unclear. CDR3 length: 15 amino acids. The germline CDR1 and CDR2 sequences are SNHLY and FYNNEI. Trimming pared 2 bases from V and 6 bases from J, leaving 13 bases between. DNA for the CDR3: TGTGCCAGCAGTGAAACGAGAGAATTGGATGAAAAACTGTTTTTT. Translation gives CASSETRELDEKLFF.

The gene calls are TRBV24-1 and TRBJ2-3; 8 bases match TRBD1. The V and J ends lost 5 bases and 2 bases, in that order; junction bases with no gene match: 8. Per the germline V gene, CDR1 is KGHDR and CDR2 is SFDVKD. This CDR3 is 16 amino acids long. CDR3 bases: TGTGCCACCAGTGGACACAGGGGGTTCTCCACAGATACGCAGTATTTT. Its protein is CATSGHRGFSTDTQYF.

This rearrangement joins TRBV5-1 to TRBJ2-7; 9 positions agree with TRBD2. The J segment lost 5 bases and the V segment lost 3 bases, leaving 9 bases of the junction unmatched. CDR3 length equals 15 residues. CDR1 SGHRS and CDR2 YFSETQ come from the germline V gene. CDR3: CASSSVAGADNEQYF. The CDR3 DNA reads TGCGCCAGCAGCTCCGTAGCGGGAGCTGACAACGAGCAGTACTTC. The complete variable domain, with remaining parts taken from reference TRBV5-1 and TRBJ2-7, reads KAGVTQTPRYLIKTRGQQVTLSCSPISGHRSVSWYQQTPGQGLQFLFEYFSETQRNKGNFPGRFSGRQFSNSRSEMNVSTLELGDSALYLCASSSVAGADNEQYFGPGTRLTVT.